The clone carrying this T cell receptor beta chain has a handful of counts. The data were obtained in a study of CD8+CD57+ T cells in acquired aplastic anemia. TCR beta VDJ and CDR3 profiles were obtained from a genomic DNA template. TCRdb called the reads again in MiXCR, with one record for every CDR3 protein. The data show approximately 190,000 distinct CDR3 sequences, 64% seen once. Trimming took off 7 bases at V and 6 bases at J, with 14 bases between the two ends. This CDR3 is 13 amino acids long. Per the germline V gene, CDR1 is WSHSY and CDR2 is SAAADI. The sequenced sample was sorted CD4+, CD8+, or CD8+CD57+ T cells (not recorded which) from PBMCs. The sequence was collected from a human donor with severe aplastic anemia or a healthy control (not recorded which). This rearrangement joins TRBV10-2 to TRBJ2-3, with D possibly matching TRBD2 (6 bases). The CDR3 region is CASTFGGGDTQYF. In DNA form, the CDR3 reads TGCGCCAGCACCTTCGGAGGAGGGGATACGCAGTATTTT.